This T cell receptor beta chain was sequenced in a study of blood T cell repertoires in COVID-19. At the level of the study: From T cells, B-cell-depleted T cells, or PBMCs came the material, which was cDNA or gDNA.

Germline V CDR1 and CDR2: SNHLY, FYNNEI. The CDR3 consists of 12 residues. J was trimmed by 5 bases and V by 10 bases; bases with no gene match: 3. Followed longitudinally, the Seattle patients had been enrolled during active infection. In the study's own analysis: Amplification with reference gene primers provided the estimates of nucleated cell counts. Sequenced by immunoSEQ multiplex PCR; TCRdb stores in-frame clones only, minus some. The V and J calls and clone size are taken from that table; D and trimming were inferred from the DNA. The sample carries roughly 350,000 clones, approximately 91% recorded once.

This sequence joins TRBV2 and TRBJ1-4; 8 bases are a match to TRBD1. Sequencing was done on a sample of peripheral blood. This receptor was obtained from a woman in her 70s with COVID-19, enrolled during active disease. The DNA of the CDR3 is TGTGCCATCCGACAGGGGAATGAAAAACTGTTTTTT. It translates to CAIRQGNEKLFF. Based on the CDR3 plus reference TRBV2 and TRBJ1-4, the full variable domain is EPEVTQTPSHQVTQMGQEVILRCVPISNHLYFYWYRQILGQKVEFLVSFYNNEISEKSEIFDDQFSVERPDGSNFTLKIRSTKLEDSAMYFCAIRQGNEKLFFGSGTQLSVL.